This T cell receptor (beta chain) was recorded in a study of technical replicates of blood from a handful of donors. Clones were read by immunoSEQ multiplex PCR, and TCRdb kept only the in-frame ones, dropping some. Of 75,000 to 100,000 clones listed, approximately 94% were seen once; the top ten hold about 0.4%. V shed 4 bases and J shed 0 bases, with 10 bases lying between them. The length of the CDR3 is 13 residues. CDR1 is SQVTM and CDR2 is ANQGSEA in the germline V gene. The sample was T cells isolated from PBMCs. The chain recombines TRBV29-1 with TRBJ2-7, with a weak D call TRBD2 (6 bases). The TCR comes from a human donor in good health. The CDR3 sequence: CSVAAGLSYEQYF. CDR3 nucleotide sequence: TGCAGCGTTGCTGCGGGGCTCTCCTACGAGCAGTACTTC.